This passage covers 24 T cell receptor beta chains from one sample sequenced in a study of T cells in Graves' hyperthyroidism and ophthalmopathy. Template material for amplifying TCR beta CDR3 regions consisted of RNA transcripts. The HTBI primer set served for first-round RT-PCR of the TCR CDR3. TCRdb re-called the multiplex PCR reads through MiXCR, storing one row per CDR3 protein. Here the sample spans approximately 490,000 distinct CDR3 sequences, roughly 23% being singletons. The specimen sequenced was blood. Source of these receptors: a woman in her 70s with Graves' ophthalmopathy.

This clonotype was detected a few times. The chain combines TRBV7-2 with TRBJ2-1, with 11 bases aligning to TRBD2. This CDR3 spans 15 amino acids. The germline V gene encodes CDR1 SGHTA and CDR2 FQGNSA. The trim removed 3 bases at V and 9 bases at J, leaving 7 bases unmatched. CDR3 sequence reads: CASSLVAGGVGEQFF. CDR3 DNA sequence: TGTGCCAGCAGCTTGGTAGCGGGAGGGGTGGGTGAGCAGTTCTTC.

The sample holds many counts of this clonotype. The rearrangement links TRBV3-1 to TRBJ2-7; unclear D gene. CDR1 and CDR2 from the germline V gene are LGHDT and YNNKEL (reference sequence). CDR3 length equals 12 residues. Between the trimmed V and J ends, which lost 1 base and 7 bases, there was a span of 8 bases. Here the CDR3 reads CASSQGLREQYF. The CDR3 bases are TGTGCCAGCAGCCAAGGGTTAAGGGAGCAGTACTTC.

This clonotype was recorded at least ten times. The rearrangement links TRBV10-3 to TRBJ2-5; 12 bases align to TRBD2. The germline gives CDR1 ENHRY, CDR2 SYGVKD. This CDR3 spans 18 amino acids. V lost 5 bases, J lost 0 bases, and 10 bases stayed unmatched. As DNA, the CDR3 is TGTGCCATCAGTCGCCGACTAGCGGGAGAACCGTACCAAGAGACCCAGTACTTC. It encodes CAISRRLAGEPYQETQYF.

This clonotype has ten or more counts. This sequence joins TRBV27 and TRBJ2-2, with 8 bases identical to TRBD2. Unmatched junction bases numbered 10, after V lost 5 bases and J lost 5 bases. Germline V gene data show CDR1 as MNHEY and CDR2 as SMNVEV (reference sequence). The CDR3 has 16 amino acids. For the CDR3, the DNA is TGTGCCAGCAGTGCCGGGAGGGGGAGAGGAACCGGGGAGCTGTTTTTT. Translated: CASSAGRGRGTGELFF.

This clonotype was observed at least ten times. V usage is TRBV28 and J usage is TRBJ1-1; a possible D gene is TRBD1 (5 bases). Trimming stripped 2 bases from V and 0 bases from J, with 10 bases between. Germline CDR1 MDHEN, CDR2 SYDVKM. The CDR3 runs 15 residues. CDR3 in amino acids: CASSLQGGMNTEAFF. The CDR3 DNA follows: TGTGCCAGCAGTTTACAGGGCGGAATGAACACTGAAGCTTTCTTT.

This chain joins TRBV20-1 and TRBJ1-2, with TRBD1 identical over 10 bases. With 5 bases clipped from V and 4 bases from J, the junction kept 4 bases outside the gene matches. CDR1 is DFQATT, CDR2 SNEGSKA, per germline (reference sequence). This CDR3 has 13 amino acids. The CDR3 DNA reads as TGCAGTGCTTCGGACAGGGGGACCTATGGCTACACCTTC. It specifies CSASDRGTYGYTF.

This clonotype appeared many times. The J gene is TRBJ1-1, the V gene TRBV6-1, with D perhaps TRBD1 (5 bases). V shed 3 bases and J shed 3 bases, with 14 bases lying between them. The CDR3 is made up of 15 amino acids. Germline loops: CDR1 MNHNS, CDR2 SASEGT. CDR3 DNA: TGTGCCAGCAGTGAGACGGGACGGCCCGACACTGAAGCTTTCTTT. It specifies CASSETGRPDTEAFF.

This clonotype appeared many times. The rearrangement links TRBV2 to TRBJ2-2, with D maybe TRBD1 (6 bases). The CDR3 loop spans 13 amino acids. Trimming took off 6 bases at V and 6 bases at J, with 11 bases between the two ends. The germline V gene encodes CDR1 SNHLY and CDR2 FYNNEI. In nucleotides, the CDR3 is TGTGCCAGCAGCAACAGGGTCCCCGGGGAGCTGTTTTTT. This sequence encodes CASSNRVPGELFF.

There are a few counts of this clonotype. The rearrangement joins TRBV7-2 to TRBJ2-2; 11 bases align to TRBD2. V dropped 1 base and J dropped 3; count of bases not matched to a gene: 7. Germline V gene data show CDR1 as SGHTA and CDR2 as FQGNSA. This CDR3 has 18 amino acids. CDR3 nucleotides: TGTGCCAGCAGCTTAGGGATTAGCGGGAGGGCTTACACCGGGGAGCTGTTTTTT. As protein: CASSLGISGRAYTGELFF. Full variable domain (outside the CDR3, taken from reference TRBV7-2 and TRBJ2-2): GAGVSQSPSNKVTEKGKDVELRCDPISGHTALYWYRQSLGQGLEFLIYFQGNSAPDKSGLPSDRFSAERTGGSVSTLTIQRTQQEDSAVYLCASSLGISGRAYTGELFFGEGSRLTVL.

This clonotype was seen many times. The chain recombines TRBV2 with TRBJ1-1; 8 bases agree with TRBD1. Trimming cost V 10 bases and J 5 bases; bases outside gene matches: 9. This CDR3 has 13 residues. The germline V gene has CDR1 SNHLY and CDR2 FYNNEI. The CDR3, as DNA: TGTGCCACATCTCGACAGGGGATAACTGAAGCTTTCTTT. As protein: CATSRQGITEAFF.

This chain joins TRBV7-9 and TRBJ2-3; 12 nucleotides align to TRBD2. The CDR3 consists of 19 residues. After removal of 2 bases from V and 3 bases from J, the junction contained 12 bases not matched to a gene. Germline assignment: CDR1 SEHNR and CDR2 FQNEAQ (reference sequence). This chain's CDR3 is CASSLNGASGRARTDTQYF. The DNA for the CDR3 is TGTGCCAGCAGCTTAAACGGGGCTAGCGGGAGGGCCAGGACAGATACGCAGTATTTT. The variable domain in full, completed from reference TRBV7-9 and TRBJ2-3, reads DTGVSQNPRHKITKRGQNVTFRCDPISEHNRLYWYRQTLGQGPEFLTYFQNEAQLEKSRLLSDRFSAERPKGSFSTLEIQRTEQGDSAMYLCASSLNGASGRARTDTQYFGPGTRLTVL.

CDR3 residues: CATRRGIDTQYF. The CDR3 DNA reads as TGTGCCACCCGGAGGGGGATCGATACGCAGTATTTT. This chain connects TRBV6-2 or TRBV6-3 to TRBJ2-3; D could derive from TRBD1 or TRBD2 (6 bases each). The CDR3 is 12 residues long. The V gene lost 10 bases and the J gene lost 6 bases, with 14 bases spanning the gap. Germline V lookup: CDR1 MNHEY, CDR2 SVGEGT.

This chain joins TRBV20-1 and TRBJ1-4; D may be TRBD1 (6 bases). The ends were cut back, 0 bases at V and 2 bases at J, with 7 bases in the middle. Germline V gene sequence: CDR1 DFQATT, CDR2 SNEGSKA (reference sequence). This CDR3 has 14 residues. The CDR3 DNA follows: TGCAGTGCTAGAGAGGGGGCCACTAATGAAAAACTGTTTTTT. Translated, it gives CSAREGATNEKLFF.

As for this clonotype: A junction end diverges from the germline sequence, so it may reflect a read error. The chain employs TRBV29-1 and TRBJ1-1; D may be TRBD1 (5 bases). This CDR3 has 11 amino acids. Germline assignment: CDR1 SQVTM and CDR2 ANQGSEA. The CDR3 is CSGGGNTEASF. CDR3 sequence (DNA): TGCAGCGGGGGGGGGAACACTGAAGCTTCCTTT.

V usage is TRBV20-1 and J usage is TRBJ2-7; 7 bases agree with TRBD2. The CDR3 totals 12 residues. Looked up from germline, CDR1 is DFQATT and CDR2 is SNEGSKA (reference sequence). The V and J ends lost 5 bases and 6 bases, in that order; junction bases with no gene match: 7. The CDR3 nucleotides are TGCAGTGCTGGGGGGGGAGGGCTCGAGCAGTACTTC. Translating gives CSAGGGGLEQYF.

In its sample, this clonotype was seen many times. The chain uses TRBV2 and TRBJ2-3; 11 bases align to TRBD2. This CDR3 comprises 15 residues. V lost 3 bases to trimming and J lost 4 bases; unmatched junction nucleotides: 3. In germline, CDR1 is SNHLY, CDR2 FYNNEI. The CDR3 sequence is CASSDTSGSSDTQYF. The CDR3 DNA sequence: TGTGCCAGCAGTGACACTAGCGGGAGTTCAGATACGCAGTATTTT.

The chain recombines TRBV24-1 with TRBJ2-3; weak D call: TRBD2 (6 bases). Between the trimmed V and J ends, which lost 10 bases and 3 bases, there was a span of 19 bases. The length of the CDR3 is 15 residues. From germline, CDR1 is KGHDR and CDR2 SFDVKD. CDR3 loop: CATARGEADTDTQYF. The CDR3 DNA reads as TGTGCCACTGCTCGAGGGGAGGCGGATACAGATACGCAGTATTTT.

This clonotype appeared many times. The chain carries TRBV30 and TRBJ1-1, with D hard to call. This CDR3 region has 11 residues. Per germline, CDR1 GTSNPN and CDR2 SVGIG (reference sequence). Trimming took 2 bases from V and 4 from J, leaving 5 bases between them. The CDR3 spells CAWSTVTEAFF. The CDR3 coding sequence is TGTGCCTGGAGTACGGTCACTGAAGCTTTCTTT.

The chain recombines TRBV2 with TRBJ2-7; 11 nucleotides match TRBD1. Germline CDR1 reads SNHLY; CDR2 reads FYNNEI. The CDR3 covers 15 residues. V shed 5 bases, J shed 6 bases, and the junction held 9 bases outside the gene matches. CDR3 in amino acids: CASSLGGGTGGEQYF. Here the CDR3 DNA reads TGTGCCAGCAGTCTGGGGGGCGGGACAGGGGGCGAGCAGTACTTC.

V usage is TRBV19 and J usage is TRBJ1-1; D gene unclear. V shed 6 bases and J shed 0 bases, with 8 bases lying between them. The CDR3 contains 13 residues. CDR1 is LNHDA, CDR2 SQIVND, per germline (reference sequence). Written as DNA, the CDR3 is TGTGCCAGTAGAAACTTCATGAACACTGAAGCTTTCTTT. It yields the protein CASRNFMNTEAFF. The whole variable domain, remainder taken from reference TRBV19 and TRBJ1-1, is DGGITQSPKYLFRKEGQNVTLSCEQNLNHDAMYWYRQDPGQGLRLIYYSQIVNDFQKGDIAEGYSVSREKKESFPLTVTSAQKNPTAFYLCASRNFMNTEAFFGQGTRLTVV.

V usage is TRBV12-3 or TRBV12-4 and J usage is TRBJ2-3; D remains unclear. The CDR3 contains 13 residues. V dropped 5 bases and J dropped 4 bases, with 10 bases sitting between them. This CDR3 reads CASSNWDPDTQYF. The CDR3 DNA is TGTGCCAGCAGTAACTGGGATCCAGATACGCAGTATTTT.

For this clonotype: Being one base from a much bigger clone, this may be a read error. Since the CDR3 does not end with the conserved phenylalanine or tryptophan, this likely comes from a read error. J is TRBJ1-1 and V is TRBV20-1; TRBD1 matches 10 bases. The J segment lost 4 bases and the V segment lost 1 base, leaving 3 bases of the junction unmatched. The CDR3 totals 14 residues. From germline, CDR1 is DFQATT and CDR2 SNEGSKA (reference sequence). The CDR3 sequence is CSARAGQGPTEAFL. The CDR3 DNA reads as TGCAGTGCTAGAGCGGGACAGGGGCCCACTGAAGCTTTCCTT.

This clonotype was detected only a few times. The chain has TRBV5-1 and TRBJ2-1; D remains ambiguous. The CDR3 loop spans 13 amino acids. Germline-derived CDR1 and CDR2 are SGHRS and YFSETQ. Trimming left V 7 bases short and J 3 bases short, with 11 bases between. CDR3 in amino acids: CASGRRDYNEQFF. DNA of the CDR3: TGCGCCAGCGGCCGACGAGACTACAATGAGCAGTTCTTC.

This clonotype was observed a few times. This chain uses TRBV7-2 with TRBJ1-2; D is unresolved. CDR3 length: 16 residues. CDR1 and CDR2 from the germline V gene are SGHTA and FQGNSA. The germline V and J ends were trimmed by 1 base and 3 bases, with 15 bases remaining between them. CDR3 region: CASSLVGQSRYYGYTF. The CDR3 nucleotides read TGTGCCAGCAGCTTAGTAGGGCAGAGTCGGTACTATGGCTACACCTTC.